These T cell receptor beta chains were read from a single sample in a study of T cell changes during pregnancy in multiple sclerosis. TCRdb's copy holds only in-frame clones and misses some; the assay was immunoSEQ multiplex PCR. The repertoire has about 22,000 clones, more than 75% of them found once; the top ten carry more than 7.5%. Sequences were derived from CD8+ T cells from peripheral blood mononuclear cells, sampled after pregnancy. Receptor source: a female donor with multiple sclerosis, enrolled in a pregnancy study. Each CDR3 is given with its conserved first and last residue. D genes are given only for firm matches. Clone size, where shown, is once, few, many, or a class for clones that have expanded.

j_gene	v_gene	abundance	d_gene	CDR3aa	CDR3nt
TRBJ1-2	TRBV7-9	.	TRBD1	CASSFAGGGSGYTF	TGTGCCAGCAGCTTCGCAGGGGGCGGGAGTGGCTACACCTTC
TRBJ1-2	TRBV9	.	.	CASSARDYRGYTF	TGTGCCAGCAGCGCCCGGGATTATCGGGGCTACACCTTC
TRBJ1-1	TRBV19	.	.	CASSIDLGAGSNTEAFF	TGTGCCAGTAGTATAGATCTGGGGGCAGGGTCGAACACTGAAGCTTTCTTT
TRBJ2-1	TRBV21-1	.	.	CASSNRDRATYNEQFF	TGTGCCAGCAGCAACCGGGACAGGGCTACCTACAATGAGCAGTTCTTC
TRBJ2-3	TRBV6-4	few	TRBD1	CASSEGWGQGADTQYF	TGTGCCAGCAGTGAAGGGTGGGGACAGGGGGCCGATACGCAGTATTTT
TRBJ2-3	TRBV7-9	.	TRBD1	CASSPPGTGTDTQYF	TGTGCCAGCAGCCCCCCCGGGACAGGCACAGATACGCAGTATTTT
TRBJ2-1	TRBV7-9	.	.	CASSGPDYEQFF	TGTGCCAGCAGCGGCCCGGACTATGAGCAGTTCTTC
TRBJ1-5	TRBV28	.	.	CASSPGAGSNQPQHF	TGTGCCAGCAGTCCAGGGGCCGGAAGCAATCAGCCCCAGCATTTT
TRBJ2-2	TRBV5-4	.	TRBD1	CASSSKQGSNTGELFF	TGTGCCAGCAGCTCAAAACAGGGGTCGAACACCGGGGAGCTGTTTTTT
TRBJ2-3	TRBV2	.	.	CASSTGLCTDTQYF	TGTGCCAGCAGTACGGGACTTTGCACAGATACGCAGTATTTT
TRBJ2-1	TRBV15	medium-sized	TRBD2	CATSQAGGNNEQFF	TGTGCCACCAGCCAAGCGGGAGGGAACAATGAGCAGTTCTTC
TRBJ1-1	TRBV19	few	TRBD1	CASSSWTGVNTEAFF	TGTGCCAGTAGTTCTTGGACAGGGGTGAACACTGAAGCTTTCTTT
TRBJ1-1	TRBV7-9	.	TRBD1	CASSRRDRGRVTEAFF	TGTGCCAGCAGCCGCCGGGACAGGGGGCGAGTTACTGAAGCTTTCTTT
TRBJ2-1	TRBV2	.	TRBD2	CASSEPSGWGWSYNEQFF	TGTGCCAGCAGTGAGCCTAGCGGGTGGGGATGGTCCTACAATGAGCAGTTCTTC
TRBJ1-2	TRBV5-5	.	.	CASSLEEGVGYTF	TGTGCCAGCAGCTTGGAGGAAGGGGTTGGCTACACCTTC
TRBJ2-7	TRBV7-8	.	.	CASSLERNVYEQYF	TGTGCCAGCAGCTTAGAGCGGAATGTCTACGAGCAGTACTTC
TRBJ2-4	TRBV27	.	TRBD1	CASSLKGQGLRNIQYF	TGTGCCAGCAGTTTAAAGGGACAGGGGCTGAGAAACATTCAGTACTTC
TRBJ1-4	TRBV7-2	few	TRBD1	CASSLAGGTNEKLFF	TGTGCCAGCAGCTTAGCAGGGGGCACTAATGAAAAACTGTTTTTT
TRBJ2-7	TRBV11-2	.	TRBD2	CASTPSGRAFIDEQYF	TGTGCCAGCACCCCTAGCGGGAGGGCCTTTATCGACGAGCAGTACTTC
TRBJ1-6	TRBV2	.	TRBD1	CASEGDSPNSPLHF	TGTGCCAGCGAGGGGGACAGTCCAAATTCACCCCTCCACTTT
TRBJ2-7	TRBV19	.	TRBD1	CASSIGTGVYEQYF	TGTGCCAGTAGTATAGGGACAGGGGTCTACGAGCAGTACTTC
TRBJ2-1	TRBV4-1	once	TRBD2	CASSPSSGSQNEQFF	TGCGCCAGCAGCCCTTCTAGCGGGAGTCAGAATGAGCAGTTCTTC
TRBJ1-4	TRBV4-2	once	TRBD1	CASSQGGPGQGGEKLFF	TGTGCCAGCAGCCAAGGGGGACCGGGACAGGGGGGAGAAAAACTGTTTTTT
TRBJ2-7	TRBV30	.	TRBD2	CAWSVGVAGPPEQYF	TGTGCCTGGAGTGTAGGGGTAGCGGGACCTCCCGAGCAGTACTTC
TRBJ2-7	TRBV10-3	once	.	CAISPTRDFYEQYF	TGTGCCATCAGTCCAACTAGGGACTTCTACGAGCAGTACTTC
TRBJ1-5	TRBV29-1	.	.	CSVIQGNGNQPQHF	TGCAGCGTAATACAGGGTAACGGCAATCAGCCCCAGCATTTT
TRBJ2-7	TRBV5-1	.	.	CASSLGGDTYEQYF	TGCGCCAGCAGCTTGGGGGGGGATACCTACGAGCAGTACTTC
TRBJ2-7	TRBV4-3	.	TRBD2	CASSRRLAGDYEQYF	TGCGCCAGCAGCCGCCGTCTAGCGGGAGACTACGAGCAGTACTTC
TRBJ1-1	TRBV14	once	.	CASSQVDSQRATFF	TGTGCCAGCAGCCAAGTTGATTCGCAGAGAGCGACTTTCTTT
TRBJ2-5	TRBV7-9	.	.	CASSLITGPQETQYF	TGTGCCAGCAGCTTAATAACAGGGCCCCAAGAGACCCAGTACTTC
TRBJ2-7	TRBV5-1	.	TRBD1	CASSLNRQGEGEQYF	TGCGCCAGCAGCCTAAACAGACAGGGTGAAGGCGAGCAGTACTTC
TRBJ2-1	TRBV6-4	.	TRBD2	CASSDMAGGVDEQFF	TGTGCCAGCAGTGACATGGCGGGAGGGGTCGATGAGCAGTTCTTC
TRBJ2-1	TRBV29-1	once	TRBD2	CSVIAGNNEQFF	TGCAGCGTTATAGCGGGGAACAATGAGCAGTTCTTC
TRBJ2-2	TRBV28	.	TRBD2	CASSYAGETTGELFF	TGTGCCAGCAGTTACGCGGGAGAGACCACCGGGGAGCTGTTTTTT
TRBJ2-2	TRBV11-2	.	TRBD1	CASSSPEGAGTGELFF	TGTGCCAGCAGCTCACCCGAGGGGGCGGGCACCGGGGAGCTGTTTTTT
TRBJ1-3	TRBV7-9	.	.	CASSLEADFGGIAGNTIYF	TGTGCCAGCAGCTTAGAGGCGGATTTCGGGGGGATCGCGGGAAACACCATATATTTT
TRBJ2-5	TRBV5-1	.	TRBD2	CASSKTSDGTQYF	TGCGCCAGCAGTAAGACTAGCGACGGGACCCAGTACTTC
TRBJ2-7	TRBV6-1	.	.	CASSSSEEVYEQCF	TGTGCCAGCAGTTCATCAGAGGAGGTCTACGAGCAGTGCTTC
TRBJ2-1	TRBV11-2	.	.	CASSFGTSVEQFF	TGTGCCAGCAGCTTTGGCACTAGTGTTGAGCAGTTCTTC
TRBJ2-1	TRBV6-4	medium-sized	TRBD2	CASSDGTSGIDEQFF	TGTGCCAGCAGTGACGGGACTAGCGGGATCGATGAGCAGTTCTTC
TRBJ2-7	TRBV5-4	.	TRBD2	CASSGRGRYYEQYF	TGTGCCAGCAGCGGGAGGGGACGATACTACGAGCAGTACTTC
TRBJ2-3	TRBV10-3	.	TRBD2	CAIGTPGTSGRRDTQYF	TGTGCCATCGGGACACCCGGGACTAGCGGGAGAAGAGATACGCAGTATTTT
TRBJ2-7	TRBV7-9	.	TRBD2	CASSGGLAGLSYEQYF	TGTGCCAGCAGCGGGGGGCTAGCGGGGCTCTCCTACGAGCAGTACTTC
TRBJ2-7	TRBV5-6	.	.	CASNTSEGSFYEQYF	TGTGCCAGCAACACCTCGGAAGGGAGTTTCTACGAGCAGTACTTC
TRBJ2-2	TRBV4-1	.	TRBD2	CASSQDPRASGRVVGELFF	TGCGCCAGCAGCCAAGATCCTCGGGCTAGCGGGAGGGTTGTCGGGGAGCTGTTTTTT
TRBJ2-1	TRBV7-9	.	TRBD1	CASSSSATGGMNEQFF	TGTGCCAGCAGCTCCTCCGCGACAGGGGGAATGAATGAGCAGTTCTTC
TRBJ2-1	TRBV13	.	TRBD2	CASSSGLEVVEQFF	TGTGCCAGCAGCTCGGGACTAGAGGTAGTTGAGCAGTTCTTC
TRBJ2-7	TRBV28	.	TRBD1	CASHSGGTGTYEQYF	TGTGCCAGCCATTCAGGGGGGACAGGGACCTACGAGCAGTACTTC
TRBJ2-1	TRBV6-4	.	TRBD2	CASSDSGLAGWDEQFF	TGTGCCAGCAGTGACTCCGGACTAGCGGGATGGGATGAGCAGTTCTTC
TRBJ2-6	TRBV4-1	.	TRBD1	CASSLQGAGANVLTF	TGCGCCAGCAGCCTACAGGGGGCTGGGGCCAACGTCCTGACTTTC
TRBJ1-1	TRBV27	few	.	CASSVSWGDAMNTEAFF	TGTGCCAGCAGTGTTTCTTGGGGCGATGCTATGAACACTGAAGCTTTCTTT
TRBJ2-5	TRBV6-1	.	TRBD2	CASSGLAGAQETQYF	TGTGCCAGCAGTGGGCTAGCGGGAGCTCAAGAGACCCAGTACTTC
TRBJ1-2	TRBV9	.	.	CASSASRTGNPGYTF	TGTGCCAGCAGCGCTTCGAGGACTGGTAATCCTGGCTACACCTTC
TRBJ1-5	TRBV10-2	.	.	CASSPEGGDYQPQHF	TGCGCCAGCAGTCCGGAGGGGGGGGATTATCAGCCCCAGCATTTT